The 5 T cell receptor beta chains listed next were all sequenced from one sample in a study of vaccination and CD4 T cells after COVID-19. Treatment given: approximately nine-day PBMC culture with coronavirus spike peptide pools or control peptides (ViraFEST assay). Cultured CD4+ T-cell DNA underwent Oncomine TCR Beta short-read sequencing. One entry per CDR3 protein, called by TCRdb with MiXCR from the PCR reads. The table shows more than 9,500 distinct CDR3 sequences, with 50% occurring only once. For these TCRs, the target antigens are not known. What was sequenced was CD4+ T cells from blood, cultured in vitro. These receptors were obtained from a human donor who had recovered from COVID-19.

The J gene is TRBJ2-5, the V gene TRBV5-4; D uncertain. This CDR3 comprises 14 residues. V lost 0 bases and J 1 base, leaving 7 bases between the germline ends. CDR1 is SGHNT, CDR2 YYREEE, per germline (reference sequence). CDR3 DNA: TGTGCCAGCAGCTTGGCTTCGCCCCAAGAGACCCAGTACTTC. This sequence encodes CASSLASPQETQYF.

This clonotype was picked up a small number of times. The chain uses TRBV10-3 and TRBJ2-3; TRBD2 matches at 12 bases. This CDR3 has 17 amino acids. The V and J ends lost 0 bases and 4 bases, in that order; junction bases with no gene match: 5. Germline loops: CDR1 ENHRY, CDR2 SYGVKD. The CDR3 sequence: CAISESMTSGGSDTQYF. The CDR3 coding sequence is TGTGCCATCAGTGAGTCGATGACTAGCGGGGGTTCAGATACGCAGTATTTT.

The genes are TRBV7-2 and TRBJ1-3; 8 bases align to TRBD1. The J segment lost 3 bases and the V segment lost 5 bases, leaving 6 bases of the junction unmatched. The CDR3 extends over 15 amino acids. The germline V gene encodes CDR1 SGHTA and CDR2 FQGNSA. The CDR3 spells CASSIQGAGGNTIYF. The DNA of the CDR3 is TGTGCCAGCAGCATCCAGGGGGCGGGTGGAAACACCATATATTTT.

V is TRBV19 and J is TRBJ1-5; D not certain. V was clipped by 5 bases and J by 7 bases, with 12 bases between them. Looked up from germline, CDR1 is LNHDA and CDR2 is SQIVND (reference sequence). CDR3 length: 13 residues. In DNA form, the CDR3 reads TGTGCCAGTAGTCCCTCCGCCAGACAGCCCCAGCATTTT. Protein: CASSPSARQPQHF.

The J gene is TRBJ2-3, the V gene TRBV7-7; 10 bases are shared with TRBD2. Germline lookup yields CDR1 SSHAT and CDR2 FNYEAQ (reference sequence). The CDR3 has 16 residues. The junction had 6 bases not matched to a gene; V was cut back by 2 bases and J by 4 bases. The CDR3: CASSLNPSGSADTQYF. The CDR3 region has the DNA TGTGCCAGCAGCTTAAATCCTAGCGGGAGTGCAGATACGCAGTATTTT.